These T cell receptor beta chains were read from a single sample in a study of CD8 T cells in ankylosing spondylitis. TCRdb processed the 5' RACE reads anew with MiXCR; each CDR3 protein has one entry. Counted here are about 840,000 distinct CDR3 sequences, approximately 12% occurring once; the ten biggest clones make up approximately 0.51%. The specimen sequenced was blood, either unsorted or a sorted T cell fraction (not recorded which). Receptor source: a male donor with ankylosing spondylitis. CDR3s include the opening cysteine and the closing phenylalanine or tryptophan. A D gene is named only where the DNA matches it firmly. A clone size is listed for some rows: how often the clone was seen (once, few, many), or a class if it is expanded.

CDR3 length	D gene	clone size	V gene	J gene	CDR3 protein	CDR3 DNA
14	TRBD1	few	TRBV7-2	TRBJ2-7	CASRAGGESYEQYF	TGTGCCAGCAGGGCAGGGGGTGAATCCTACGAGCAGTACTTC
20	TRBD2	many	TRBV10-3	TRBJ2-7	CAISPTRATASSGSDYEQYF	TGTGCCATCAGTCCTACTAGGGCGACAGCTTCTAGCGGGAGTGACTACGAGCAGTACTTC
15	TRBD2	NA	TRBV10-3	TRBJ2-3	CAISGVRGGTDTQYF	TGTGCCATCAGTGGGGTACGGGGGGGCACAGATACGCAGTATTTT
14	TRBD2	once	TRBV3-1	TRBJ2-3	CASSRLSGSAAQYF	TGTGCCAGCAGCCGCCTTAGCGGGAGCGCGGCGCAGTATTTT
14	NA	many	TRBV20-1	TRBJ1-1	CSAHPGELNTEAFF	TGCAGTGCTCATCCCGGTGAGCTGAACACTGAAGCTTTCTTT
15	TRBD1	once	TRBV27	TRBJ1-2	CASSSAGQGAYGYTF	TGTGCCAGCAGTTCCGCTGGACAGGGTGCGTATGGCTACACCTTC
16	NA	NA	TRBV28	TRBJ2-7	CASSPPGTQVSYEQYF	TGTGCCAGCAGTCCCCCCGGGACACAAGTAAGCTACGAGCAGTACTTC
15	TRBD2	many	TRBV20-1	TRBJ2-1	CSAELGTSGSLKQFF	TGCAGTGCTGAACTGGGAACTAGCGGGAGCCTAAAGCAGTTCTTC
14	NA	few	TRBV27	TRBJ2-3	CASSRAFSTDTQYF	TGTGCCAGCAGTCGTGCGTTTAGCACAGATACGCAGTATTTT
13	NA	NA	TRBV10-3	TRBJ2-7	CAISEAPGYEQYF	TGTGCCATCAGTGAGGCCCCAGGGTACGAGCAGTACTTC
15	NA	few	TRBV11-2	TRBJ2-2	CASSPRTDNTGELFF	TGTGCCAGCAGCCCGAGGACAGACAACACCGGGGAGCTGTTTTTT
16	TRBD1	NA	TRBV12-3/TRBV12-4	TRBJ1-5	CASSLVSGQGNQPQHF	TGTGCCAGCAGTTTAGTATCGGGACAGGGTAACCAGCCCCAGCATTTT
13	NA	many	TRBV29-1	TRBJ1-1	CSGGGGVVTEAFF	TGCAGCGGTGGTGGAGGGGTAGTCACTGAAGCTTTCTTT
15	TRBD1	NA	TRBV5-1	TRBJ2-3	CASSLKGQGTDTQYF	TGCGCCAGCAGCTTAAAAGGACAGGGCACAGATACGCAGTATTTT
14	TRBD1	NA	TRBV28	TRBJ2-7	CASLGPGGSYEQYF	TGTGCCAGCCTCGGCCCAGGGGGTTCCTACGAGCAGTACTTC
18	NA	few	TRBV4-1	TRBJ2-4	CASSQVIPLVGAKNIQYF	TGCGCCAGCAGCCAAGTCATTCCGCTAGTAGGGGCCAAAAACATTCAGTACTTC